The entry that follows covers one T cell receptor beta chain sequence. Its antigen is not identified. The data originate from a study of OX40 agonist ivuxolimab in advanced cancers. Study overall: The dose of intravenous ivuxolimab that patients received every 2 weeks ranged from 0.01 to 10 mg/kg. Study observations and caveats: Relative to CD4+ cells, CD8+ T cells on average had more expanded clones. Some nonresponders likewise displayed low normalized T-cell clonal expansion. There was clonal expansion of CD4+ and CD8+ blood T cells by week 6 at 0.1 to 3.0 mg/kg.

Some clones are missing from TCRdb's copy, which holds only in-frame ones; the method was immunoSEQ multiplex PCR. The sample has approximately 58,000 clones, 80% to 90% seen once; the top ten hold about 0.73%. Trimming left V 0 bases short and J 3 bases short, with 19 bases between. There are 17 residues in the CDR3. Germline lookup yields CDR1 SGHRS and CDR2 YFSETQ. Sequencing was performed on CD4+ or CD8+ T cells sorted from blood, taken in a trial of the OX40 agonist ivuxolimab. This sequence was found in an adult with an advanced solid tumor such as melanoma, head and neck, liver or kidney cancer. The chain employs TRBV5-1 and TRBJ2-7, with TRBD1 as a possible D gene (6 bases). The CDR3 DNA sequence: TGCGCCAGCAGCTTGGGGCAGGGGACAACTAGAAGCTACGAGCAGTACTTC. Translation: CASSLGQGTTRSYEQYF.